This TCR beta chain stems from a study of a mutant IDH1 vaccine in newly diagnosed glioma. At the level of the study: Pretreatment consisted of radiotherapy, temozolomide, or both, with most receiving both. Study-level results: Vaccine-induced responses were seen in around 93% of patients, spanning several MHC alleles. Apparently, pseudoprogression bore no relation to changes among the top peripheral T cell clonotypes.

V was clipped by 7 bases and J by 6 bases, with 14 bases between them. The CDR3 totals 13 residues. Sample time point: baseline, week 1 (first vaccination visit). As to treatment: pre-vaccination baseline after standard-of-care therapy. Donor tumors were new WHO grade 3 or 4 IDH1-mutant, ATRX-lost astrocytomas. Data came from immunoSEQ multiplex PCR; TCRdb stores just in-frame clones and leaves some out. Here the sample spans 24,000 or so clones, 93% being singletons. On this clone: The antigen remains unidentified.

The sample in question was PBMCs, obtained from a glioma patient treated with radiotherapy, temozolomide or both. This sequence originates from a man aged 35 to 55 with glioma. The chain is built from TRBV5-3 and TRBJ1-5; no clear D gene. TRBV5-3 is an ORF, with its function uncertain. CDR3 sequence reads: CARGRSSGQPQHF. DNA for the CDR3: TGTGCCAGAGGCCGGAGCTCGGGTCAGCCCCAGCATTTT.